This TCR beta chain came from a study of cytomegalovirus exposure and HLA in healthy donors. As concerns this clone: No antigen is known for it.

This cohort consisted of healthy bone marrow donors. In the PCR, 60 Vbeta and 13 Jbeta primers were used. Repertoires were generated with immunoSEQ multiplex PCR, while TCRdb's copy carries only in-frame clones and drops some. The sample includes 150,000 to 200,000 clones, roughly 72% seen only once; the top ten take around 1%. Study outcomes and limitations: Later work found most CMV-associated TCR beta chains apparently HLA-restricted.

The sequence was obtained from a woman between 40 and 50 years old in good health and CMV-seronegative. The specimen was PBMCs.

For the CDR3, the DNA is TGCGCCAGCAGTACGAGCCCAAATGAAAAACTGTTTTTT. Translated, it gives CASSTSPNEKLFF. The rearrangement joins TRBV5-1 to TRBJ1-4; no reliable D call. Per the germline V gene, CDR1 is SGHRS and CDR2 is YFSETQ. This CDR3 has 13 residues. V was shortened by 5 bases and J by 5 bases, with 10 bases between the two germline ends.